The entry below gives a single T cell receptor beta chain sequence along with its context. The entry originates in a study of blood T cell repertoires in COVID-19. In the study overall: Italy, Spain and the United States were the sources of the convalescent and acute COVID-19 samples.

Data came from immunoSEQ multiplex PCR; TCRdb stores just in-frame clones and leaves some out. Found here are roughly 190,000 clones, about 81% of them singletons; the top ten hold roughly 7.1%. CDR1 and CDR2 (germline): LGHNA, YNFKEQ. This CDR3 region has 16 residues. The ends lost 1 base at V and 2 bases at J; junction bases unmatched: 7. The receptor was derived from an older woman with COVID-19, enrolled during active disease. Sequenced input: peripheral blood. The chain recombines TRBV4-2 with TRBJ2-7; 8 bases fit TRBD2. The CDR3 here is CASSQVMAGGTYEQYF. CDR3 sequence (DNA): TGTGCCAGCAGCCAAGTAATGGCGGGAGGTACCTACGAGCAGTACTTC.